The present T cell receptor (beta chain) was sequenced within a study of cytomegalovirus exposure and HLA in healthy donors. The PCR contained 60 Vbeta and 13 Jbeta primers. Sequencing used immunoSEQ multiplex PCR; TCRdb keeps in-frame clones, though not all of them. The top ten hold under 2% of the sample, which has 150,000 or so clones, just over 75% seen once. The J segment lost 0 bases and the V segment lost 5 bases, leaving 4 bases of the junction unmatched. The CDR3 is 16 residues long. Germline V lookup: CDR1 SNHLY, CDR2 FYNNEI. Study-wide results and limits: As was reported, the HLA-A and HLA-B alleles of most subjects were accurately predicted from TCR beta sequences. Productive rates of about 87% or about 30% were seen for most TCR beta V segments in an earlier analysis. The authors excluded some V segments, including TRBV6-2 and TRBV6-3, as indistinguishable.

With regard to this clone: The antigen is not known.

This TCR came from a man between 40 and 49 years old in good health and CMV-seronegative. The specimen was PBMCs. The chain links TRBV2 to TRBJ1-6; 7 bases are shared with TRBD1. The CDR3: CASSTPGGSYNSPLHF. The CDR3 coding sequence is TGTGCCAGCAGTACCCCAGGGGGCTCCTATAATTCACCCCTCCACTTT.